This T cell receptor (beta chain) comes out of a study of cytomegalovirus exposure and HLA in healthy donors. Trimming cost V 6 bases and J 3 bases; bases outside gene matches: 7. The CDR3 length is 15 residues. Per germline, CDR1 MNHEY and CDR2 SVGAGI. General study points: Analysis performed later found approximately 17,000 TCR beta sequences associated with HLA alleles at 0.05 false discovery rate. Beyond CMV serostatus, there was no information to go on about immune exposure. Later analysis indicated greater clonal expansion among HLA-associated TCR beta chains than among equally common other chains.

In the PCR, 60 Vbeta and 13 Jbeta primers were used. Here immunoSEQ multiplex PCR was the method, and the copy in TCRdb shows in-frame clones only, minus some. The sample shows some 87,000 clones, around 85% of them seen only once. This clone was seen a few times. Its antigen is unknown. This receptor was obtained from a man younger than 45 in good health and CMV-seronegative. The sequenced sample was PBMCs. This chain links TRBV6-5 with TRBJ1-1; 10 bases align to TRBD1. The CDR3 DNA follows: TGTGCCAGCAGCCGCTCCGGGACAGGGGACACTGAAGCTTTCTTT. The encoded protein is CASSRSGTGDTEAFF.